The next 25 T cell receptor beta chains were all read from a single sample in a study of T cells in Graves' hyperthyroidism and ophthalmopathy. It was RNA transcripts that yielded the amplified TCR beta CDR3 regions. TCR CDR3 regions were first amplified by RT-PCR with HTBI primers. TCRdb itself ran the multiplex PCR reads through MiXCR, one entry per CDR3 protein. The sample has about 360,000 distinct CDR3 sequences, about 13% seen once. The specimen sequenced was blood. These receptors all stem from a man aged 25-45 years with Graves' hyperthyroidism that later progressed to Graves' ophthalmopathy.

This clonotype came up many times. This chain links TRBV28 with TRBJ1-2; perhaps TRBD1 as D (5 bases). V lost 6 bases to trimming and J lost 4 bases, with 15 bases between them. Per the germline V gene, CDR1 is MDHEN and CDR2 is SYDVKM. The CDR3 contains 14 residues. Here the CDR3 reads CASSPGSLAYGYTF. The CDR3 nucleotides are TGTGCCAGCAGCCCAGGGTCCCTTGCCTATGGCTACACCTTC.

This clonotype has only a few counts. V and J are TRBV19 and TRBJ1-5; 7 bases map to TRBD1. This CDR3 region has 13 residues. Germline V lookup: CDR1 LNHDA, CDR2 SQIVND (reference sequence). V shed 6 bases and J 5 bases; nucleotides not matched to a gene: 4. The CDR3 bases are TGTGCCAGTAGAGGGGACAGTCATCAGCCCCAGCATTTT. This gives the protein CASRGDSHQPQHF.

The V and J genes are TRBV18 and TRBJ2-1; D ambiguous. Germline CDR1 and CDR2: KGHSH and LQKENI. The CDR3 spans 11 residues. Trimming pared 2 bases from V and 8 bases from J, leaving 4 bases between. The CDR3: CASSPKDEQFF. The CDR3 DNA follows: TGTGCCAGCTCACCAAAGGATGAGCAGTTCTTC.

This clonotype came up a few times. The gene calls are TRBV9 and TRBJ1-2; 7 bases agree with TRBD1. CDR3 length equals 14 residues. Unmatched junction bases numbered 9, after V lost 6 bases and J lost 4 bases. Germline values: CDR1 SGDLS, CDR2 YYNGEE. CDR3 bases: TGTGCCAGCACCGGACAGGTTCCCGGCTATGGCTACACCTTC. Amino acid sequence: CASTGQVPGYGYTF.

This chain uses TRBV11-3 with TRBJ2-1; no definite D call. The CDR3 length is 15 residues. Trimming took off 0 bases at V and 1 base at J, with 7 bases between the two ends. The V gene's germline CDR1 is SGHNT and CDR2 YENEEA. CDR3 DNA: TGTGCCAGCAGCTTAGATCGGCAATCCTACAATGAGCAGTTCTTC. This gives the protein CASSLDRQSYNEQFF.

Written as DNA, the CDR3 is TGTGCCAGCAGGGGGGTCCGCCTGGGGCTGGAGACCCAGTACTTC. Protein product: CASRGVRLGLETQYF. The V and J genes are TRBV7-9 and TRBJ2-5; either TRBD1 or TRBD2 may fit D (5 bases each). V dropped 6 bases and J dropped 5 bases, with 19 bases sitting between them. Germline V gene data show CDR1 as SEHNR and CDR2 as FQNEAQ (reference sequence). This CDR3 spans 15 amino acids.

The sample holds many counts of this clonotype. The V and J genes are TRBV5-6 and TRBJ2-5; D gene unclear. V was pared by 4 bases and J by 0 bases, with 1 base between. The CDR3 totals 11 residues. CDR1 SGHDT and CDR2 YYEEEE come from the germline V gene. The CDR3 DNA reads TGTGCCAGCAGCCACCAAGAGACCCAGTACTTC. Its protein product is CASSHQETQYF.

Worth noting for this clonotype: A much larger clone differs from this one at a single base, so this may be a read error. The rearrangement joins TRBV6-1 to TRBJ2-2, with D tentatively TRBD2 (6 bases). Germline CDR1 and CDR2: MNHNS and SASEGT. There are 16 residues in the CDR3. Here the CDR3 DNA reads TGTGCCACCTCCGCCCGACCACTGTCGAACACCGGGGGGCTGTTTTTT. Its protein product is CATSARPLSNTGGLFF.

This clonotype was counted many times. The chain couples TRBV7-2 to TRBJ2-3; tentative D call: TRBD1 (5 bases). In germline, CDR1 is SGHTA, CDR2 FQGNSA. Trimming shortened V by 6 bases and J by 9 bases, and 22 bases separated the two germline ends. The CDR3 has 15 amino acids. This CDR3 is CASRQSDSLFRTQYF. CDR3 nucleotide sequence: TGTGCCAGCAGACAGTCAGACAGCCTCTTCCGCACGCAGTATTTT.

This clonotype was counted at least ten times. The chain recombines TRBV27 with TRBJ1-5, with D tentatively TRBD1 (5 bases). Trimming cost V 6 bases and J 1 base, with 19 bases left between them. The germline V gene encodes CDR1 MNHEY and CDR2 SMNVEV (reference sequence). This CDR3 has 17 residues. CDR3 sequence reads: CASSPPGGPNSNQPQHF. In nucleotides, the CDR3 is TGTGCCAGCAGCCCCCCTGGGGGTCCAAACAGCAATCAGCCCCAGCATTTT.

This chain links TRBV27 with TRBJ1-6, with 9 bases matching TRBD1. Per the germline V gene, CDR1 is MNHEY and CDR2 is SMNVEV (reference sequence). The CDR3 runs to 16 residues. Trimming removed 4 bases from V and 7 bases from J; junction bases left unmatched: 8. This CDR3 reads CASSSWDRDRNSPLHF. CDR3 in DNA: TGTGCCAGCAGTTCCTGGGACAGGGATAGGAATTCACCCCTCCACTTT.

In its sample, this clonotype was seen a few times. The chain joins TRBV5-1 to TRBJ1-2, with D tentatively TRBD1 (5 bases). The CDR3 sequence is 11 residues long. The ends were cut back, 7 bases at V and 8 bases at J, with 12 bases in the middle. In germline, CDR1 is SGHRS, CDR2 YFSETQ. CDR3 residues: CASPQGKGYTF. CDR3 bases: TGCGCCAGCCCCCAGGGCAAAGGCTACACCTTC. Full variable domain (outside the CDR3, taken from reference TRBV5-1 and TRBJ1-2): KAGVTQTPRYLIKTRGQQVTLSCSPISGHRSVSWYQQTPGQGLQFLFEYFSETQRNKGNFPGRFSGRQFSNSRSEMNVSTLELGDSALYLCASPQGKGYTFGSGTRLTVV.

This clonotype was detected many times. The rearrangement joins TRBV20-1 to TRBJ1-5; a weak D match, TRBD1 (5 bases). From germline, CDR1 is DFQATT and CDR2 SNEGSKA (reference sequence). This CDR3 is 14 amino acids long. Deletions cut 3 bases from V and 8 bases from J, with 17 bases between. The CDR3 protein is CSARKVGGIEPQHF. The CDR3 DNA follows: TGCAGTGCTAGGAAAGTTGGGGGGATAGAGCCCCAGCATTTT.

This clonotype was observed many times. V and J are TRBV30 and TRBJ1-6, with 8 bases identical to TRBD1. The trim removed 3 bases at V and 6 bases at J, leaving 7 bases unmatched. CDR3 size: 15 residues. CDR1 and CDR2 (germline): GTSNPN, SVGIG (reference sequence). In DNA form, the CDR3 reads TGTGCCTGGAGGAGGACAGGGCGTCCTAATTCACCCCTCCACTTT. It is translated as CAWRRTGRPNSPLHF.

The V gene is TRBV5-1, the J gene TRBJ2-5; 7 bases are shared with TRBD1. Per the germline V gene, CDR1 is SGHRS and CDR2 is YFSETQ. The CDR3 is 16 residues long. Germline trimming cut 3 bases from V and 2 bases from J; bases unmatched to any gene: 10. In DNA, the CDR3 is TGCGCCAGCAGCTCTATTCCGGGACAGATACAAGAGACCCAGTACTTC. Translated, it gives CASSSIPGQIQETQYF.

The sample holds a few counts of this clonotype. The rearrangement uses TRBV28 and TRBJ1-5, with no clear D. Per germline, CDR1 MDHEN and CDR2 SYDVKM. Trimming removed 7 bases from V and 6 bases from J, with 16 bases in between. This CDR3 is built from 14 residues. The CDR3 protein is CASTPGDRGQPQHF. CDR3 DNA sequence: TGTGCCAGCACCCCAGGTGACCGCGGTCAGCCCCAGCATTTT.

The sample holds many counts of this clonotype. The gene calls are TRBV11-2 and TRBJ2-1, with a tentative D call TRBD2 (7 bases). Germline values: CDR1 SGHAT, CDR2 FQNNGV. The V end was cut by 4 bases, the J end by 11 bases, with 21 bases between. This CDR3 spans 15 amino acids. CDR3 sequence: CASSSEGGGAYKQFF. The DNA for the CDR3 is TGTGCCAGCAGCTCAGAAGGGGGGGGGGCTTATAAGCAGTTCTTC.

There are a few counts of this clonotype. This chain's CDR3 is CSAKLAGLQETQYF. The CDR3 nucleotides are TGCAGTGCTAAACTAGCGGGGTTACAAGAGACCCAGTACTTC. The V gene is TRBV20-1, the J gene TRBJ2-5; TRBD2 matches 10 bases. V trimming: 4 bases; J trimming: 2 bases; junction bases outside the gene matches: 4. This CDR3 is 14 amino acids long. Germline CDR1 reads DFQATT; CDR2 reads SNEGSKA (reference sequence).

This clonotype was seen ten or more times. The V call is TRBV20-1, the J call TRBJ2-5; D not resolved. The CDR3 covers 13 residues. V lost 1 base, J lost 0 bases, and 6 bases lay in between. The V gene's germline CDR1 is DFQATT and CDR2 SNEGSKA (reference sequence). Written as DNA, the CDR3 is TGCAGTGCTAGAGGAATTAACCAAGAGACCCAGTACTTC. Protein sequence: CSARGINQETQYF.

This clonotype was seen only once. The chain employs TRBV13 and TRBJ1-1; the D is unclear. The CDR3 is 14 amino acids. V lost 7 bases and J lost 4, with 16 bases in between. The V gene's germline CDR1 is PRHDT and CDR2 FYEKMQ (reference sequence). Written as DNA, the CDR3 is TGTGCCAGCAACTTCGGTCGGGGTGTCACTGAAGCTTTCTTT. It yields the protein CASNFGRGVTEAFF.

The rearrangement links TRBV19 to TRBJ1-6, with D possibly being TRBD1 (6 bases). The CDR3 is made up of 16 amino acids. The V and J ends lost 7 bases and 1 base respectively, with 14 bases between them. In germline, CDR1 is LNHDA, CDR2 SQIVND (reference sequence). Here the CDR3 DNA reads TGTGCCAGTAAGGGGGGCACACGGTCCTATAATTCACCCCTCCACTTT. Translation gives CASKGGTRSYNSPLHF.

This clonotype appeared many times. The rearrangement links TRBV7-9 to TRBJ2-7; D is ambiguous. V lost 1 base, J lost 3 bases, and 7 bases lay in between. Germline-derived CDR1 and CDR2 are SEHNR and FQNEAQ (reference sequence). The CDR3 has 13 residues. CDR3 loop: CASSLEAVYEQYF. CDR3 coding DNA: TGTGCCAGCAGCTTAGAAGCAGTCTACGAGCAGTACTTC.

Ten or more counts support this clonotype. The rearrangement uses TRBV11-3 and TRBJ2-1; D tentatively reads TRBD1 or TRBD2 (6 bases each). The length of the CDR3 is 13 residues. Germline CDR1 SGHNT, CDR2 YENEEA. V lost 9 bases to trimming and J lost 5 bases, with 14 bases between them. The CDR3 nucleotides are TGTGCCAGTCGGGGGCGTCTGGACAATGAGCAGTTCTTC. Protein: CASRGRLDNEQFF. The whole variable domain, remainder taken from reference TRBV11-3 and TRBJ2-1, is EAGVVQSPRYKIIEKKQPVAFWCNPISGHNTLYWYLQNLGQGPELLIRYENEEAVDDSQLPKDRFSAERLKGVDSTLKIQPAELGDSAVYLCASRGRLDNEQFFGPGTRLTVL.

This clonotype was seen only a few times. The CDR3 DNA sequence: TGTGCCAGCAGCTTATTGTTCGGGACAGGGGATGTCAACGAGCAGTACTTC. Translated: CASSLLFGTGDVNEQYF. This chain links TRBV7-9 with TRBJ2-7; 10 bases fit TRBD1. CDR3 size: 17 residues. CDR1 and CDR2 (germline): SEHNR, FQNEAQ (reference sequence). The trim removed 2 bases at V and 5 bases at J, leaving 12 bases unmatched.

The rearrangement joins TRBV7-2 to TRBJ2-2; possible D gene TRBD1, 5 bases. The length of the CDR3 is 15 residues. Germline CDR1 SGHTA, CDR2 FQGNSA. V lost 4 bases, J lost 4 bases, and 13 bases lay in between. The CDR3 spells CASSSQGISTGELFF. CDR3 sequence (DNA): TGTGCCAGCAGCTCCCAGGGAATTAGCACCGGGGAGCTGTTTTTT.